This T cell receptor (beta chain) was captured in a study of post-analysis software for immune sequencing data. In the study overall: Courses of disease covered relapsing-remitting, secondary progressive and progressive-relapsing multiple sclerosis.

The study's findings and limits: TRBV5-6, TRBV5-1 and TRBV20-1 belonged to a set of roughly 5 TRBV segments that were more frequent in patients than controls. Samples from one preparation batch, clustered by F measure, grouped strongly together.

This CDR3 is built from 15 residues. Trimming removed 4 bases at V and 13 bases at J, with 24 bases between. Germline CDR1 SGHRS, CDR2 YFSETQ. This clonotype came up a few times. Its antigen is not known. Included in the TCR beta cDNA libraries were unique molecular identifiers. TCRdb passed the PCR reads through MiXCR, listing each CDR3 protein once. The sample has 750,000 to 950,000 distinct CDR3 sequences, 53% seen once. The TCR was taken from a girl under 18 with multiple sclerosis. This chain connects TRBV5-1 to TRBJ2-4; no reliable D call. The sample comprised blood. The CDR3 DNA reads TGCGCCAGCAGCCCCCTCCCCCAGGTGGTCTACGGGCAGTACTTC. This gives the protein CASSPLPQVVYGQYF. The whole variable domain, filled in from reference TRBV5-1 and TRBJ2-4, reads KAGVTQTPRYLIKTRGQQVTLSCSPISGHRSVSWYQQTPGQGLQFLFEYFSETQRNKGNFPGRFSGRQFSNSRSEMNVSTLELGDSALYLCASSPLPQVVYGQYFGAGTRLSVL.